This T cell receptor beta chain originates from a study of blood T cells in healthy people across ages. Findings and caveats of the study: It was not possible, with unsorted PBMCs, to conclusively compare naive and antigen-experienced cells. Versus aged donors, long-lived donors had higher diversity and more naive CD4+ cells. TCR beta diversity correlated strongly with naive T cell percentage.

This CDR3 is 18 amino acids long. Germline CDR1 and CDR2: SGHRS and YFSETQ. The ends lost 0 bases at V and 14 bases at J; junction bases unmatched: 19. A second PCR, run for about 7 to 11 cycles, used a sample-barcoded 5' primer plus a J-beta primer mix. MiXCR, applied by TCRdb to the 5' RACE reads, yields one record per CDR3 protein. The sample comprises about 750,000 distinct CDR3 sequences, about 53% of which are singletons, and about 38% rests with the top ten. Worth noting for this clonotype: Its antigen is undetermined.

Sequenced sample: blood. The chain couples TRBV5-1 to TRBJ2-3, with 12 bases that match TRBD1. The origin of this receptor is an elderly man in good health. CDR3 in amino acids: CASSLVRDRGHMHRYAYF. CDR3 DNA sequence: TGCGCCAGCAGCTTGGTCCGGGACAGGGGGCATATGCACAGATACGCGTATTTT.